Included here is one TCR beta chain sequence, with context. The data stem from a study of blood T cell repertoires in COVID-19. The data were produced by immunoSEQ multiplex PCR, yet TCRdb's version contains in-frame clones alone and is incomplete. The sample has roughly 170,000 clones, nearly 80% seen once. V was shortened by 0 bases and J by 4 bases, with 8 bases between the two germline ends. CDR1 and CDR2 from the germline V gene are GTSNPN and SVGIG (reference sequence). CDR3 length equals 13 residues. J is TRBJ2-3 and V is TRBV30; perhaps TRBD1 as D (5 bases). Sequencing input: peripheral blood. The clonotype originates from a woman between 70 and 85 years old with acute or convalescent COVID-19. CDR3 sequence: CAWSVLTADTQYF. The DNA of the CDR3 is TGTGCCTGGAGTGTTCTGACAGCAGATACGCAGTATTTT.